This T cell receptor beta chain derives from a study of cytomegalovirus exposure and HLA in healthy donors. Overall study results and limits: In presence/absence analyses, roughly uniform sequencing depth across donors was assumed. It was shown in a later analysis that HLA-associated TCR beta chains were more clonally expanded than other, equally common chains.

For this clone: Its specificity is unknown.

Both 60 Vbeta primers and 13 Jbeta primers went into the PCR. Sequenced by immunoSEQ multiplex PCR; TCRdb stores in-frame clones only, minus some. The sample records around 92,000 clones, about four fifths being singletons. The clonotype comes from a female donor in good health and CMV-seropositive. Material for sequencing was PBMCs.

The chain's CDR3 is CASSLVWTSGGNEQFF. The CDR3 DNA sequence: TGTGCCAGCAGCTTAGTATGGACTAGCGGGGGCAATGAGCAGTTCTTC. The V call is TRBV11-2, the J call TRBJ2-1; 13 bases are shared with TRBD2. The ends lost 1 base at V and 6 bases at J; junction bases unmatched: 3. The germline gives CDR1 SGHAT, CDR2 FQNNGV. This CDR3 region has 16 residues.